This T cell receptor (beta chain) was recorded in a study of cytomegalovirus exposure and HLA in healthy donors. The PCR made use of 60 Vbeta and 13 Jbeta primers. Assay: immunoSEQ multiplex PCR; the TCRdb copy retains only in-frame clones and omits some. Here the sample spans about 190,000 clones, more than 65% being singletons. The CDR3 is 16 residues long. Trimming shortened V by 5 bases and J by 1 base, and 17 bases separated the two germline ends. Germline loops: CDR1 PRHDT, CDR2 FYEKMQ (reference sequence). Study results and limitations: One cluster of highly shared sequence variants probably arose as a sequencing artifact. Follow-up analysis later connected one missense variant in DCLRE1C with trimming of TCR beta V- and J-genes.

About this clone itself: Its target is not known.

The TCR originated in a woman aged 25 to 45 in good health and CMV-seropositive. Sequencing input: PBMCs. The rearrangement uses TRBV13 and TRBJ1-1; no clear D gene. The CDR3 spells CASSLSEGGRNTEAFF. In DNA form, the CDR3 reads TGTGCCAGCAGCCTCTCGGAGGGAGGACGGAACACTGAAGCTTTCTTT.